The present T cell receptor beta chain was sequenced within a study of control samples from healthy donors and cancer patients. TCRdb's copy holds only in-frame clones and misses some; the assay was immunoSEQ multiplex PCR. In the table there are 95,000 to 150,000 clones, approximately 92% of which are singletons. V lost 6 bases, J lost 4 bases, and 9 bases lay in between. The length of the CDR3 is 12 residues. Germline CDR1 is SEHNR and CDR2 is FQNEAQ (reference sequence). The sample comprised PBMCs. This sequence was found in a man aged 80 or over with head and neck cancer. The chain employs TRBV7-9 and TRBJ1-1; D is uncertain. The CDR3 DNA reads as TGTGCCAGCAGGGACGTCGGCACTGAAGCTTTCTTT. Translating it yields CASRDVGTEAFF.